One sample yielded the 29 T cell receptor beta chains listed below, sequenced in a study of blood T cell repertoires in COVID-19. Generated by immunoSEQ multiplex PCR, the TCRdb table keeps only in-frame clones and is missing some. Among 350,000 to 400,000 clones listed, 70% to 90% were seen once. The sequenced material came from PBMCs or T cells enriched from blood (not recorded which). The receptors were sampled from a young woman who had recovered from COVID-19.

The chain uses TRBV20-1 and TRBJ1-6; no clear D gene. The CDR3 contains 11 residues. The V gene's germline CDR1 is DFQATT and CDR2 SNEGSKA (reference sequence). The V and J ends lost 6 bases and 8 bases respectively, with 8 bases between them. CDR3 sequence reads: CSAWADSPLHF. The CDR3 nucleotides read TGCAGTGCCTGGGCTGATTCACCCCTCCACTTT.

The rearrangement links TRBV9 to TRBJ2-7; 7 nucleotides align to TRBD1. The V gene end was trimmed by 1 base and the J gene end by 6 bases; junction bases not matched to a gene: 4. CDR3 length: 13 amino acids. The germline gives CDR1 SGDLS, CDR2 YYNGEE. Here the CDR3 reads CASSVFHRGEQYF. The CDR3 DNA reads as TGTGCCAGCAGCGTATTTCACAGGGGCGAGCAGTACTTC.

This clone has just one count. The genes are TRBV5-1 and TRBJ2-3; 15 nucleotides agree with TRBD2. V lost 4 bases and J lost 4; bases outside the gene matches: 4. Germline V gene sequence: CDR1 SGHRS, CDR2 YFSETQ. This CDR3 is 16 amino acids long. In DNA, the CDR3 is TGCGCCAGCAGCCCAGGACTAGCGGGGGGGCCAGATACGCAGTATTTT. It yields the protein CASSPGLAGGPDTQYF.

The chain employs TRBV4-3 and TRBJ1-5; 7 bases match TRBD1. V lost 0 bases to trimming and J lost 4 bases; unmatched junction nucleotides: 3. In germline, CDR1 is LGHNA, CDR2 YSLEER. The CDR3 has 15 residues. CDR3 nucleotides: TGCGCCAGCAGCCAAGATAGGGGGCCTAATCAGCCCCAGCATTTT. It translates to CASSQDRGPNQPQHF.

The rearrangement links TRBV5-4 to TRBJ1-1, with D maybe TRBD1 (5 bases). This CDR3 spans 14 amino acids. Germline loops: CDR1 SGHNT, CDR2 YYREEE (reference sequence). Trimming took 0 bases from V and 5 from J, leaving 11 bases between them. The CDR3 DNA follows: TGTGCCAGCAGCTTGGCAGGGCAGAGAACTGAAGCTTTCTTT. This gives the protein CASSLAGQRTEAFF.

The chain employs TRBV5-1 and TRBJ2-3, with D possibly TRBD2 on 6 matching bases. The ends were cut back, 3 bases at V and 3 bases at J, with 11 bases in the middle. CDR3 size: 14 residues. The germline gives CDR1 SGHRS, CDR2 YFSETQ. The DNA of the CDR3 is TGCGCCAGCAGCTCCTCGGCGGGAACAGATACGCAGTATTTT. Its protein product is CASSSSAGTDTQYF.

The chain couples TRBV6-5 to TRBJ1-1, with D hard to call. The V end was cut by 6 bases, the J end by 0 bases, with 8 bases between. This CDR3 contains 13 residues. From germline, CDR1 is MNHEY and CDR2 SVGAGI. The CDR3, as DNA: TGTGCCAGCAGGGAGTCCGTGAACACTGAAGCTTTCTTT. As protein: CASRESVNTEAFF.

This clone has just a few counts. The chain combines TRBV19 with TRBJ1-5; D ambiguous. CDR3 size: 15 residues. Germline lookup yields CDR1 LNHDA and CDR2 SQIVND (reference sequence). V lost 7 bases and J lost 5, with 18 bases in between. CDR3 sequence (DNA): TGTGCCAGTAAGAATTGGGGAGGTGAGCATCAGCCCCAGCATTTT. Protein: CASKNWGGEHQPQHF. Drawing the rest from reference TRBV19 and TRBJ1-5, the complete variable domain is DGGITQSPKYLFRKEGQNVTLSCEQNLNHDAMYWYRQDPGQGLRLIYYSQIVNDFQKGDIAEGYSVSREKKESFPLTVTSAQKNPTAFYLCASKNWGGEHQPQHFGDGTRLSIL.

This chain links TRBV7-2 with TRBJ1-5; no clear D gene. The CDR3 is made up of 13 amino acids. V was clipped by 3 bases and J by 6 bases, with 9 bases between them. Germline V CDR1 and CDR2: SGHTA, FQGNSA. CDR3 residues: CASSFERGQPQHF. The CDR3 DNA reads TGTGCCAGCAGCTTCGAACGGGGTCAGCCCCAGCATTTT.

The chain carries TRBV7-9 and TRBJ2-1, with D tentatively TRBD1 (5 bases). Per germline, CDR1 SEHNR and CDR2 FQNEAQ (reference sequence). This CDR3 has 15 amino acids. Trimming removed 1 base at V and 4 bases at J, with 11 bases between. CDR3 protein: CASSLGRADYNEQFF. The CDR3 DNA reads TGTGCCAGCAGCTTAGGCAGGGCGGATTACAATGAGCAGTTCTTC.

J is TRBJ2-3 and V is TRBV10-3; D perhaps matches TRBD2 (6 bases). The CDR3 runs 16 residues. V was shortened by 0 bases and J by 0 bases, with 10 bases between the two germline ends. In germline, CDR1 is ENHRY, CDR2 SYGVKD. The CDR3 reads CAISESSGDSTDTQYF. As DNA, the CDR3 is TGTGCCATCAGTGAGTCGTCGGGGGATAGCACAGATACGCAGTATTTT.

This clone was counted a single time. The V call is TRBV30, the J call TRBJ1-1; 7 nucleotides line up with TRBD1. With V trimmed by 4 bases and J by 2 bases, 7 bases remained unmatched. The germline V gene has CDR1 GTSNPN and CDR2 SVGIG (reference sequence). This CDR3 is built from 14 residues. In DNA, the CDR3 is TGTGCCTGGATGAGGGACAGCTTTAACACTGAAGCTTTCTTT. It is translated as CAWMRDSFNTEAFF.

This chain links TRBV30 with TRBJ1-3, with a tentative D call TRBD1 (5 bases). Germline V gene data show CDR1 as GTSNPN and CDR2 as SVGIG (reference sequence). Trimming took 3 bases from V and 1 from J, leaving 13 bases between them. This CDR3 contains 15 residues. CDR3 coding DNA: TGTGCCTGGAGGACAGTCTTGCATTCTGGAAACACCATATATTTT. Protein sequence: CAWRTVLHSGNTIYF.

The chain combines TRBV2 with TRBJ1-3; D is unresolved. The CDR3 is 16 amino acids. The germline gives CDR1 SNHLY, CDR2 FYNNEI. The V gene lost 7 bases and the J gene lost 0 bases, with 16 bases spanning the gap. The DNA for the CDR3 is TGTGCCAGCAAGGTGGGCACAAGCTTCTCTGGAAACACCATATATTTT. This gives the protein CASKVGTSFSGNTIYF. Using reference TRBV2 and TRBJ1-3 for the parts outside the CDR3, the full variable domain is EPEVTQTPSHQVTQMGQEVILRCVPISNHLYFYWYRQILGQKVEFLVSFYNNEISEKSEIFDDQFSVERPDGSNFTLKIRSTKLEDSAMYFCASKVGTSFSGNTIYFGEGSWLTVV.

On this clone itself: Other DNA variants within this sample encode the same CDR3. The gene calls are TRBV9 and TRBJ1-2; 11 bases are a match to TRBD1. This CDR3 has 14 amino acids. Trimming removed 3 bases from V and 3 bases from J; junction bases left unmatched: 1. Looked up from germline, CDR1 is SGDLS and CDR2 is YYNGEE. CDR3 amino acids: CASSAGQGDYGYTF. Written as DNA, the CDR3 is TGTGCCAGCAGCGCGGGACAGGGGGACTATGGCTACACCTTC. Based on the CDR3 plus reference TRBV9 and TRBJ1-2, the full variable domain is DSGVTQTPKHLITATGQRVTLRCSPRSGDLSVYWYQQSLDQGLQFLIQYYNGEERAKGNILERFSAQQFPDLHSELNLSSLELGDSALYFCASSAGQGDYGYTFGSGTRLTVV.

The rearrangement joins TRBV9 to TRBJ1-6, with D tentatively TRBD1 (5 bases). Germline V gene sequence: CDR1 SGDLS, CDR2 YYNGEE. With 3 bases removed from V and 8 bases from J, the gap between germline ends came to 6 bases. There are 12 residues in the CDR3. The chain's CDR3 is CASSGGDSPLHF. In DNA, the CDR3 is TGTGCCAGCAGCGGGGGGGATTCACCCCTCCACTTT.

Concerning this clone: The sample contains more than one DNA sequence encoding this CDR3. The chain is built from TRBV27 and TRBJ1-6; 7 bases match TRBD1. J gave up 0 bases and V 3 bases, and 2 bases lay outside the gene matches. The CDR3 contains 16 residues. Germline loops: CDR1 MNHEY, CDR2 SMNVEV (reference sequence). The CDR3: CASSLTGSSYNSPLHF. CDR3 nucleotides: TGTGCCAGCAGTTTGACAGGGAGCTCCTATAATTCACCCCTCCACTTT.

The V gene is TRBV19, the J gene TRBJ1-3; D uncertain. V shed 4 bases and J shed 7 bases, with 11 bases lying between them. The germline V gene encodes CDR1 LNHDA and CDR2 SQIVND (reference sequence). This CDR3 is 13 amino acids long. The chain's CDR3 is CASSSPTRNTIYF. The CDR3 coding sequence is TGTGCCAGTAGTAGCCCCACTCGGAACACCATATATTTT. Together with reference TRBV19 and TRBJ1-3, the CDR3 gives the full variable domain: DGGITQSPKYLFRKEGQNVTLSCEQNLNHDAMYWYRQDPGQGLRLIYYSQIVNDFQKGDIAEGYSVSREKKESFPLTVTSAQKNPTAFYLCASSSPTRNTIYFGEGSWLTVV.

The J gene is TRBJ1-1, the V gene TRBV25-1; perhaps TRBD1 as D (6 bases). The CDR3 extends over 13 amino acids. Between the trimmed V and J ends, which lost 5 bases and 6 bases, there was a span of 13 bases. Germline CDR1 reads MGHDK; CDR2 reads SYGVNS. As DNA, the CDR3 is TGTGCCAGCAGTTTACAGGGTCGAGCTGAAGCTTTCTTT. Protein product: CASSLQGRAEAFF.

The chain carries TRBV2 and TRBJ2-7; D call uncertain. The germline V and J ends were trimmed by 0 bases and 4 bases, with 10 bases remaining between them. This CDR3 has 14 residues. Looked up from germline, CDR1 is SNHLY and CDR2 is FYNNEI. CDR3 region: CASSEAITSYEQYF. DNA of the CDR3: TGTGCCAGCAGTGAAGCAATAACTTCTTACGAGCAGTACTTC.

The chain couples TRBV24-1 to TRBJ1-3, with 7 bases that match TRBD1. The CDR3 covers 15 residues. Losses at the gene ends were 4 bases for V and 2 bases for J; bases not matched to a gene: 4. Germline CDR1 and CDR2: KGHDR and SFDVKD. CDR3 region: CATSERTGTGNTIYF. The DNA for the CDR3 is TGTGCCACCAGTGAACGGACAGGAACTGGAAACACCATATATTTT.

The genes are TRBV19 and TRBJ2-5; possibly TRBD2 for D (6 bases). Germline V gene sequence: CDR1 LNHDA, CDR2 SQIVND (reference sequence). The CDR3 extends over 13 amino acids. V gave up 5 bases and J gave up 2 bases, with 9 bases separating them. CDR3 nucleotide sequence: TGTGCCAGTAGTTCGGCGGGGCAAGAGACCCAGTACTTC. It yields the protein CASSSAGQETQYF.

The genes are TRBV5-1 and TRBJ1-2; 7 bases match TRBD1. CDR1 is SGHRS, CDR2 YFSETQ, per germline. The V and J ends lost 3 bases and 8 bases, in that order; junction bases with no gene match: 7. This CDR3 is built from 13 residues. The chain's CDR3 is CASSSMTGKGYTF. CDR3 coding DNA: TGCGCCAGCAGCTCGATGACAGGGAAGGGCTACACCTTC.

CDR3 sequence reads: CASSLPWDSIYGYTF. The CDR3 DNA is TGTGCCAGCAGCTTACCTTGGGACAGTATCTATGGCTACACCTTC. J is TRBJ1-2 and V is TRBV7-9; 7 bases are a match to TRBD1. This CDR3 is 15 amino acids long. The ends lost 2 bases at V and 4 bases at J; junction bases unmatched: 7. The germline CDR1 and CDR2 sequences are SEHNR and FQNEAQ (reference sequence). Full variable domain (missing parts from reference TRBV7-9 and TRBJ1-2): DTGVSQNPRHKITKRGQNVTFRCDPISEHNRLYWYRQTLGQGPEFLTYFQNEAQLEKSRLLSDRFSAERPKGSFSTLEIQRTEQGDSAMYLCASSLPWDSIYGYTFGSGTRLTVV.

J is TRBJ1-2 and V is TRBV28; the D is unclear. V dropped 10 bases and J dropped 0 bases, with 9 bases sitting between them. The germline CDR1 and CDR2 sequences are MDHEN and SYDVKM. This CDR3 is built from 12 residues. CDR3 sequence: CANSSPNYGYTF. CDR3 sequence (DNA): TGTGCCAACTCGTCGCCTAACTATGGCTACACCTTC.

The chain carries TRBV5-1 and TRBJ2-3, with 15 positions matching TRBD2. This CDR3 has 16 residues. Germline V CDR1 and CDR2: SGHRS, YFSETQ. Unmatched junction bases numbered 3, after V lost 3 bases and J lost 4 bases. The CDR3 region has the DNA TGCGCCAGCAGCTCCGGACTAGCGGGGGGGGCAGATACGCAGTATTTT. It encodes CASSSGLAGGADTQYF.

DNA of the CDR3: TGTGCCAGTAGTATCGCGGGGGGCGGGATGAATGAGCAGTTCTTC. Amino acid sequence: CASSIAGGGMNEQFF. V gene TRBV19 combines with J gene TRBJ2-1; 8 bases are shared with TRBD2. The CDR3 is 15 residues long. V was clipped by 3 bases and J by 7 bases; unmatched bases: 8. Germline V gives CDR1 LNHDA, CDR2 SQIVND (reference sequence).

The rearrangement joins TRBV4-3 to TRBJ1-5; D might be TRBD1 (6 bases). The germline V gene encodes CDR1 LGHNA and CDR2 YSLEER. This CDR3 region has 19 residues. V was clipped by 0 bases and J by 5 bases, with 23 bases between them. DNA of the CDR3: TGCGCCAGCAGCCAAGATCTGGGCGGGCTGGGGGCGGGGGATCAGCCCCAGCATTTT. Its translation: CASSQDLGGLGAGDQPQHF.

A remark on this clone: The sample carries other DNA sequences with the same CDR3. This sequence joins TRBV7-9 and TRBJ2-2; TRBD2 aligns across 10 bases. V lost 3 bases and J lost 2; bases outside the gene matches: 6. This CDR3 is 17 amino acids long. Germline CDR1 reads SEHNR; CDR2 reads FQNEAQ (reference sequence). CDR3 residues: CASSFRLAGGNTGELFF. CDR3 nucleotides: TGTGCCAGCAGCTTTCGGTTAGCGGGGGGTAACACCGGGGAGCTGTTTTTT.